This is a list of T cell receptor beta chains from one sample in a study of shared clonotypes between healthy human individuals. Repertoires were generated with immunoSEQ multiplex PCR, while TCRdb's copy carries only in-frame clones and drops some. The data hold around 600,000 clones, with around 96% observed a single time. Sequences were obtained from naive CD8+ T cells sorted from blood. These receptors originate from a woman aged 25 to 45 in good health. Each CDR3 is given with its conserved first and last residue. The order of the fields is V gene, J gene, D gene, CDR3 protein, CDR3 DNA. D genes are given only for firm matches.

TRBV7-8	TRBJ2-7	NA	CASVLWWREGPYEQYF	TGTGCCAGCGTTTTATGGTGGCGGGAAGGCCCCTACGAGCAGTACTTC
TRBV7-8	TRBJ2-6	NA	CASSHPYRDFTGANVLTF	TGTGCCAGCAGCCATCCCTACAGGGACTTTACTGGGGCCAACGTCCTGACTTTC
TRBV6-5	TRBJ1-5	TRBD1	CASSLYRGGNQPQHF	TGTGCCAGCAGTCTCTACAGGGGGGGGAATCAGCCCCAGCATTTT
TRBV30	TRBJ1-2	NA	CAWSVVGGGYTF	TGTGCCTGGAGTGTGGTTGGCGGGGGCTACACCTTC
TRBV10-1	TRBJ2-1	NA	CASSRTVNNEQFF	TGCGCCAGCAGTCGGACGGTAAACAATGAGCAGTTCTTC
TRBV4-1	TRBJ2-1	TRBD1	CASSLNRGEQFF	TGCGCCAGCAGCCTAAACAGGGGCGAGCAGTTCTTC
TRBV15	TRBJ2-1	TRBD2	CATSLSGRDSNEQFF	TGTGCCACCAGTCTCAGCGGGAGGGACTCCAATGAGCAGTTCTTC
TRBV7-6	TRBJ2-7	TRBD2	CASSLVTSGSSYEQYF	TGTGCCAGCAGCTTAGTGACTAGCGGGAGTTCCTACGAGCAGTACTTC
TRBV28	TRBJ2-2	NA	CASIGNLNTGELFF	TGTGCCAGCATCGGGAATTTGAACACCGGGGAGCTGTTTTTT
TRBV5-1	TRBJ2-1	TRBD2	CASSLLGLAGGNEQFF	TGCGCCAGCAGCTTGCTCGGACTAGCGGGAGGTAATGAGCAGTTCTTC